The present T cell receptor beta chain was sequenced within a study of blood T cell repertoires in COVID-19. Study-wide background: Samples representing acute and convalescent COVID-19 were sourced from the United States, Italy and Spain. The analysed material was cDNA or gDNA that came from T cells, B-cell-depleted T cells, or PBMCs.

As for this clone: Other DNA sequences in the sample encode the same CDR3.

V was pared by 6 bases and J by 3 bases, with 11 bases between. Germline-derived CDR1 and CDR2 are MNHEY and SVGEGT. The CDR3 runs 13 residues. How the authors handled the data: Estimates of nucleated cell counts were drawn from the amplification of reference gene primers. Data came from immunoSEQ multiplex PCR; TCRdb stores just in-frame clones and leaves some out. The V and J calls and clone size come from that table; D and trimming were worked out from the DNA. The table shows approximately 59,000 clones, with about 81% occurring only once. The chain uses TRBV6-2 or TRBV6-3 and TRBJ1-1, with a weak D call TRBD1 (6 bases). Sequenced material: peripheral blood. The origin of this receptor is an elderly man with acute or convalescent COVID-19. The DNA for the CDR3 is TGTGCCAGCAGCCCGGGACAATACACTGAAGCTTTCTTT. Its protein is CASSPGQYTEAFF.